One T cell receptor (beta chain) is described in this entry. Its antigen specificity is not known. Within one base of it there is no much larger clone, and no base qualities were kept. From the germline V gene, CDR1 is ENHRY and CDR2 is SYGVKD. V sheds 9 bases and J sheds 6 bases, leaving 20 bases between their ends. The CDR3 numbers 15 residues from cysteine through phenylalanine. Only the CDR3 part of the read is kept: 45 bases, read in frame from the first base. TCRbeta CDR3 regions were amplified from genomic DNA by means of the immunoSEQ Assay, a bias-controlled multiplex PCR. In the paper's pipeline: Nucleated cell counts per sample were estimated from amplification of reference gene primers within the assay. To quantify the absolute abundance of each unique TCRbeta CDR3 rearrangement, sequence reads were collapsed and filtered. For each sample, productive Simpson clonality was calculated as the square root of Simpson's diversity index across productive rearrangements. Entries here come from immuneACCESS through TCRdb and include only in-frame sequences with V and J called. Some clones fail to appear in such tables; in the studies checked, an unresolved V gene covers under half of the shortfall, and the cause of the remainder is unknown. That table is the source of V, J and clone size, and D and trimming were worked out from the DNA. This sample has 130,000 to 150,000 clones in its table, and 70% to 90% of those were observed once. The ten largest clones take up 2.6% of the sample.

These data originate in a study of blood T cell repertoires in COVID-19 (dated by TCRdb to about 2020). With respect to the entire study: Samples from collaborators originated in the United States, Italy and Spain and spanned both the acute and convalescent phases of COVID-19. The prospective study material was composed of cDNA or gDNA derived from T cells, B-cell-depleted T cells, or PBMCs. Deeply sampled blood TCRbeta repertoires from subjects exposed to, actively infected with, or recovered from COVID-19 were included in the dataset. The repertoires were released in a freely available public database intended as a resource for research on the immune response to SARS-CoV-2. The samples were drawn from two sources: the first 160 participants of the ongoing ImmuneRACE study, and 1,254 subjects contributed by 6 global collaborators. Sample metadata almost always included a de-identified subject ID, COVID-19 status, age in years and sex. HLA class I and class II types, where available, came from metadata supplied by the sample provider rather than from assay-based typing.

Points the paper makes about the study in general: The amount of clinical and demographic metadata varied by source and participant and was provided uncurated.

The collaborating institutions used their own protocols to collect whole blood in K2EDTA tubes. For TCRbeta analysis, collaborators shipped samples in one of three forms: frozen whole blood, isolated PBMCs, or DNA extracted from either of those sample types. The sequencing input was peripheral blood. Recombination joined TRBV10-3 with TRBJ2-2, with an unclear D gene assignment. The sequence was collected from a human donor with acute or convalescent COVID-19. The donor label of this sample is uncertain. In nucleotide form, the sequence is TGTGCCATTACGGCCGGTTCCCAAGAGGCCGGGGAGCTGTTTTTT. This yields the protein CAITAGSQEAGELFF.